The present entry profiles one T cell receptor beta chain with its context. As yet, its antigen is unknown. The data originate from a study of OX40 agonist ivuxolimab in advanced cancers. Study background: Recorded diagnoses for dose-escalation patients were hepatocellular carcinoma, melanoma, renal cell or head and neck cancer.

Clones were sequenced by immunoSEQ multiplex PCR, and TCRdb holds only the in-frame ones, with some missing. The table includes tens of thousands of clones, approximately 94% detected once. Trimming removed 2 bases from V and 6 bases from J, with 15 bases in between. Germline V gene lookup returns CDR1 MNHEY and CDR2 SMNVEV (reference sequence). This CDR3 has 15 residues. Notes on the study in general: Partial responders at 0.1-3.0 mg/kg had among the lowest clonal expansion.

The chain is built from TRBV27 and TRBJ2-3, with D perhaps given as TRBD1 or TRBD2 (5 bases each). The sequence was obtained from an adult with an advanced solid tumor such as melanoma, head and neck, liver or kidney cancer. The sequences come from CD4+ or CD8+ T cells sorted from blood, collected in a trial of the OX40 agonist ivuxolimab. CDR3 nucleotides: TGTGCCAGCAGTTTACGCCTTGGGGGTATTGATACGCAGTATTTT. Translating gives CASSLRLGGIDTQYF.